This T cell receptor (delta chain) was sequenced during a study of Vδ1+ human thymocytes. RNA was extracted from the cells and then reverse transcribed. The CDR3 regions were amplified by multiplex PCR from V-gene primers to a constant-region primer. TCRdb applied CATT to the multiplex PCR reads for clone calling. The sample yields 20,000 to 25,000 delta-chain clones, more than 8% seen once. Study results and limitations: Thymic TRG and TRD repertoires appeared highly polyclonal. Many TRG clonotypes were shared between donors; TRD repertoires were essentially private.

V dropped 2 bases and J dropped 2; count of bases not matched to a gene: 27. Germline CDR1 is TSWWSYY and CDR2 is QGS. The CDR3 spans 24 residues. A remark on this clone: Its antigen is not identified.

The rearrangement links TRDV1 to TRDJ1, with TRDD3 identical over 12 bases. No J gene is reported in TCRdb; it was inferred here by comparing the DNA with germline. Sequencing was performed on Vdelta1+ gamma-delta thymocytes from the thymus. Subset given: FACS-sorted CD3+ TCRalphabeta- TCRVdelta1+ TCRVdelta2- thymocytes. This TCR was sampled from a child younger than two who had congenital heart surgery. This CDR3 reads CALGEFPFLPSVLGDTPCTDKLIF. CDR3 bases: TGTGCTCTTGGGGAATTCCCCTTCCTACCCTCAGTACTGGGGGATACTCCATGTACCGATAAACTCATCTTT.